What follows are 21 T cell receptor beta chains derived from one specimen sequenced in a study of OX40 agonist ivuxolimab in advanced cancers. Here immunoSEQ multiplex PCR was the method, and the copy in TCRdb shows in-frame clones only, minus some. The sample lists tens of thousands of clones; almost 90% were seen once. Sequenced here: CD4+ or CD8+ T cells sorted from blood, sampled in a trial of the OX40 agonist ivuxolimab. All receptors come from an adult with an advanced solid tumor such as melanoma, head and neck, liver or kidney cancer.

V and J are TRBV28 and TRBJ1-1; D remains ambiguous. Trimming left V 2 bases short and J 2 bases short, with 9 bases between. This CDR3 spans 14 amino acids. The germline V gene encodes CDR1 MDHEN and CDR2 SYDVKM. CDR3: CASSLTNRNTEAFF. In DNA, the CDR3 is TGTGCCAGCAGTTTAACAAATAGAAACACTGAAGCTTTCTTT. The whole variable domain, remainder taken from reference TRBV28 and TRBJ1-1, is DVKVTQSSRYLVKRTGEKVFLECVQDMDHENMFWYRQDPGLGLRLIYFSYDVKMKEKGDIPEGYSVSREKKERFSLILESASTNQTSMYLCASSLTNRNTEAFFGQGTRLTVV.

J is TRBJ2-5 and V is TRBV7-3; possible D gene TRBD1, 5 bases. The CDR3 is 14 amino acids. CDR1 is SGHTA and CDR2 is FQGTGA in the germline V gene. V was shortened by 2 bases and J by 4 bases, with 11 bases between the two germline ends. CDR3 DNA sequence: TGTGCCAGCAGCTTAGATGGGGCTGCAGAGACCCAGTACTTC. This gives the protein CASSLDGAAETQYF.

The chain uses TRBV28 and TRBJ2-7; a possible D gene is TRBD2 (6 bases). The CDR3 extends over 15 amino acids. V dropped 7 bases and J dropped 7 bases, with 23 bases sitting between them. Germline assignment: CDR1 MDHEN and CDR2 SYDVKM. DNA for the CDR3: TGTGCCAGCACCTCCTACGCGGGACGCCCTTCGGAGCAGTACTTC. Amino acid sequence: CASTSYAGRPSEQYF.

V usage is TRBV28 and J usage is TRBJ2-7; 8 bases are shared with TRBD2. The germline V gene has CDR1 MDHEN and CDR2 SYDVKM. CDR3 length: 18 residues. With 7 bases clipped from V and 0 bases from J, the junction kept 17 bases outside the gene matches. CDR3 protein: CASTPWVTSVVPSYEQYF. CDR3 DNA: TGTGCCAGCACTCCTTGGGTGACTAGCGTCGTCCCCTCCTACGAGCAGTACTTC. Together with reference TRBV28 and TRBJ2-7, the CDR3 gives the full variable domain: DVKVTQSSRYLVKRTGEKVFLECVQDMDHENMFWYRQDPGLGLRLIYFSYDVKMKEKGDIPEGYSVSREKKERFSLILESASTNQTSMYLCASTPWVTSVVPSYEQYFGPGTRLTVT.

The V and J genes are TRBV5-1 and TRBJ2-2, with a tentative D call TRBD2 (6 bases). Germline CDR1 SGHRS, CDR2 YFSETQ. The CDR3 extends over 17 amino acids. V was clipped by 0 bases and J by 7 bases, with 19 bases between them. This CDR3 is CASSLASVPLRSGELFF. The CDR3 DNA reads TGCGCCAGCAGCTTGGCTAGCGTTCCCCTCAGGAGCGGGGAGCTGTTTTTT.

The V gene is TRBV28, the J gene TRBJ1-5, with 7 bases lining up with TRBD1. The CDR3 spans 15 residues. Germline CDR1 and CDR2: MDHEN and SYDVKM. Trimming removed 9 bases from V and 3 bases from J; junction bases left unmatched: 11. CDR3 sequence (DNA): TGTGCCAGTGGGACCGCGACAGGGAACAATCAGCCCCAGCATTTT. Amino acids: CASGTATGNNQPQHF.

The rearrangement uses TRBV5-1 and TRBJ2-7; D is unresolved. V dropped 4 bases and J dropped 0 bases, with 11 bases sitting between them. CDR1 is SGHRS and CDR2 is YFSETQ in the germline V gene. The CDR3 contains 14 residues. The CDR3 sequence is CASSVTSDSYEQYF. The CDR3, as DNA: TGCGCCAGCAGCGTGACATCCGACTCCTACGAGCAGTACTTC. Full variable domain (outside the CDR3, taken from reference TRBV5-1 and TRBJ2-7): KAGVTQTPRYLIKTRGQQVTLSCSPISGHRSVSWYQQTPGQGLQFLFEYFSETQRNKGNFPGRFSGRQFSNSRSEMNVSTLELGDSALYLCASSVTSDSYEQYFGPGTRLTVT.

The chain combines TRBV5-6 with TRBJ1-1; 8 bases match TRBD1. The CDR3 loop spans 15 amino acids. Germline V gives CDR1 SGHDT, CDR2 YYEEEE. Germline trimming cut 6 bases from V and 1 base from J; bases unmatched to any gene: 8. CDR3: CASITSGQGNTEAFF. CDR3 coding DNA: TGTGCCAGCATCACGTCCGGACAGGGGAACACTGAAGCTTTCTTT.

In the case of this clone: At one end, the junction sequence differs from germline, possibly due to a read error. The rearrangement joins TRBV9 to TRBJ2-1; maybe TRBD2 (6 bases). The CDR3 has 12 residues. The V gene's germline CDR1 is SGDLS and CDR2 YYNGEE. The CDR3 DNA sequence: TGTGTCAGCAGCACCGATGCGGGGTGGCAGTTCTTC. This gives the protein CVSSTDAGWQFF.

Only a few counts were recorded for this clone. The V call is TRBV30, the J call TRBJ1-4; a weak D match, TRBD1 (5 bases). V gave up 5 bases and J gave up 5 bases, with 9 bases separating them. The germline CDR1 and CDR2 sequences are GTSNPN and SVGIG (reference sequence). The CDR3 is made up of 12 amino acids. In DNA form, the CDR3 reads TGTGCCTGGGGGCGGGGGAATGAAAAACTGTTTTTT. This gives the protein CAWGRGNEKLFF.

This chain joins TRBV7-9 and TRBJ2-1; 12 positions match TRBD2. The CDR3 spans 15 residues. With 5 bases clipped from V and 8 bases from J, the junction kept 7 bases outside the gene matches. The V gene's germline CDR1 is SEHNR and CDR2 FQNEAQ (reference sequence). As DNA, the CDR3 is TGTGCCAGCAGCGCGACTAGCGGGAGTACTTATGAGCAGTTCTTC. Its translation: CASSATSGSTYEQFF.

V usage is TRBV9 and J usage is TRBJ2-3; 7 bases map to TRBD2. In germline, CDR1 is SGDLS, CDR2 YYNGEE. The V segment lost 3 bases and the J segment 3 bases; nucleotides outside the gene matches: 7. The CDR3 extends over 15 amino acids. The DNA of the CDR3 is TGTGCCAGCAGCGCCCGGGGAGCGGGAACAGATACGCAGTATTTT. Its translation is CASSARGAGTDTQYF.

CDR3 sequence reads: CASSLQGVPLNEQFF. CDR3 coding DNA: TGCGCCAGCAGCTTGCAGGGGGTACCCCTTAATGAGCAGTTCTTC. V gene TRBV5-1 combines with J gene TRBJ2-1, with 7 bases fitting TRBD1. Germline-derived CDR1 and CDR2 are SGHRS and YFSETQ. This CDR3 region has 15 residues. V dropped 1 base and J dropped 7; count of bases not matched to a gene: 8.

The chain links TRBV6-1 to TRBJ1-4, with D perhaps matching TRBD1 (5 bases). Germline V CDR1 and CDR2: MNHNS, SASEGT. The CDR3 is 13 amino acids. The V end lost 8 bases, the J end lost 8 bases, and 15 bases lay between the germline ends. CDR3 nucleotide sequence: TGTGCCAGCTGGGGGACGGACGGGGAAAAACTGTTTTTT. Translated, it gives CASWGTDGEKLFF.

Here the CDR3 reads CASGRGLDNYGYTF. The CDR3 bases are TGCGCCTCCGGGCGGGGGTTGGATAACTATGGCTACACCTTC. The chain couples TRBV5-1 to TRBJ1-2; possible D gene TRBD1, 5 bases. Germline V gene data show CDR1 as SGHRS and CDR2 as YFSETQ. This CDR3 is built from 14 residues. Deletions cut 10 bases from V and 1 base from J, with 17 bases between. The full variable domain, completed using reference TRBV5-1 and TRBJ1-2, is KAGVTQTPRYLIKTRGQQVTLSCSPISGHRSVSWYQQTPGQGLQFLFEYFSETQRNKGNFPGRFSGRQFSNSRSEMNVSTLELGDSALYLCASGRGLDNYGYTFGSGTRLTVV.

V usage is TRBV28 and J usage is TRBJ2-7; a possible D gene is TRBD1 (5 bases). The germline V and J ends were trimmed by 3 bases and 4 bases, with 19 bases remaining between them. This CDR3 contains 16 residues. Germline CDR1 reads MDHEN; CDR2 reads SYDVKM. The CDR3 loop is CASSFEPLKGAYEQYF. The CDR3 DNA follows: TGTGCCAGCAGTTTTGAGCCACTAAAAGGGGCTTACGAGCAGTACTTC.

The V call is TRBV27, the J call TRBJ2-2; 7 positions agree with TRBD1. The CDR3 sequence is 14 residues long. V shed 8 bases and J 0 bases; nucleotides not matched to a gene: 3. Germline loops: CDR1 MNHEY, CDR2 SMNVEV (reference sequence). CDR3 sequence: CASRGQSNTGELFF. CDR3 coding DNA: TGTGCCAGCCGGGGACAGTCGAACACCGGGGAGCTGTTTTTT.

The rearrangement links TRBV14 to TRBJ2-7; perhaps TRBD2 as D (6 bases). The CDR3 has 13 residues. From germline, CDR1 is SGHDN and CDR2 FVKESK. V was trimmed by 4 bases and J by 6 bases, leaving 13 bases between them. CDR3 nucleotide sequence: TGTGCCAGCAGCCCGGACCTGGGGGGCGAGCAGTACTTC. Translation gives CASSPDLGGEQYF. The full variable domain, its missing parts supplied by reference TRBV14 and TRBJ2-7, is EAGVTQFPSHSVIEKGQTVTLRCDPISGHDNLYWYRRVMGKEIKFLLHFVKESKQDESGMPNNRFLAERTGGTYSTLKVQPAELEDSGVYFCASSPDLGGEQYFGPGTRLTVT.

The rearrangement links TRBV5-5 to TRBJ2-3; a possible D gene is TRBD2 (7 bases). Germline-derived CDR1 and CDR2 are SGHKS and YYEKEE (reference sequence). The CDR3 is 15 residues long. Trimming took off 4 bases at V and 6 bases at J, with 18 bases between the two ends. CDR3 loop: CASSPFGGARDTQYF. The CDR3 nucleotides read TGTGCCAGCAGCCCATTTGGGGGGGCGCGCGATACGCAGTATTTT. Variable domain in full (rest from reference TRBV5-5 and TRBJ2-3): DAGVTQSPTHLIKTRGQQVTLRCSPISGHKSVSWYQQVLGQGPQFIFQYYEKEERGRGNFPDRFSARQFPNYSSELNVNALLLGDSALYLCASSPFGGARDTQYFGPGTRLTVL.

The chain combines TRBV15 with TRBJ1-4, with no clear D. CDR3 length: 13 amino acids. V was cut by 3 bases and J by 4 bases, with 6 bases left in between. Germline V gene lookup returns CDR1 LNHNV and CDR2 YYDKDF (reference sequence). The CDR3 DNA is TGTGCCACCAGCAGGGACGTTAATGAAAAACTGTTTTTT. Amino acids: CATSRDVNEKLFF.

The chain links TRBV2 to TRBJ2-4; TRBD1 matches at 11 bases. J lost 7 bases, V lost 6 bases, and 11 bases had no gene match. Germline V lookup: CDR1 SNHLY, CDR2 FYNNEI. This CDR3 is built from 16 residues. The CDR3 region has the DNA TGTGCCAGCAGAACCGGACAGGGGGCATTTTGGAACATTCAGTACTTC. Translating gives CASRTGQGAFWNIQYF.